Given below is one TCR beta chain in context. This specimen comes from a study of cytomegalovirus exposure and HLA in healthy donors. With V trimmed by 5 bases and J by 3 bases, 7 bases remained unmatched. CDR1 and CDR2 from the germline V gene are SNHLY and FYNNEI. The CDR3 length is 15 residues. Libraries were prepared by immunoSEQ multiplex PCR; TCRdb keeps only in-frame clonotypes and omits some of them. The data contain around 150,000 clones, 88% of them seen just once; the ten biggest clones take up 2.5% to 3.5%. The material sequenced was PBMCs. The sequence derives from a man younger than 30 in good health and CMV-seronegative. The chain is built from TRBV2 and TRBJ2-3, with 8 positions matching TRBD2. CDR3 in amino acids: CASSQTGGRTDTQYF. The CDR3, as DNA: TGTGCCAGCAGTCAAACGGGGGGGAGGACAGATACGCAGTATTTT.